This T cell receptor (beta chain) was identified in a study of blood T cell repertoires in COVID-19. Original processing notes: Using reference gene primer amplification, nucleated cell counts were estimated. Assay: immunoSEQ multiplex PCR; the TCRdb copy retains only in-frame clones and omits some. V and J calls and clone size come straight from that table; D and trimming were deduced from the DNA. Altogether a few hundred thousand clones are present, around 91% being singletons, with the ten largest covering about 1%. The sequencing input was peripheral blood. The sequence derives from a woman aged 40 to 50 with COVID-19, enrolled during active disease.

CDR3 loop: CASRSGGAYEQYF. The CDR3 DNA sequence: TGTGCCAGCAGGAGCGGGGGGGCCTACGAGCAGTACTTC. The gene calls are TRBV28 and TRBJ2-7; 10 nucleotides align to TRBD2. The CDR3 spans 13 residues. CDR1 MDHEN and CDR2 SYDVKM come from the germline V gene. Trimming cost V 6 bases and J 2 bases; bases outside gene matches: 1.